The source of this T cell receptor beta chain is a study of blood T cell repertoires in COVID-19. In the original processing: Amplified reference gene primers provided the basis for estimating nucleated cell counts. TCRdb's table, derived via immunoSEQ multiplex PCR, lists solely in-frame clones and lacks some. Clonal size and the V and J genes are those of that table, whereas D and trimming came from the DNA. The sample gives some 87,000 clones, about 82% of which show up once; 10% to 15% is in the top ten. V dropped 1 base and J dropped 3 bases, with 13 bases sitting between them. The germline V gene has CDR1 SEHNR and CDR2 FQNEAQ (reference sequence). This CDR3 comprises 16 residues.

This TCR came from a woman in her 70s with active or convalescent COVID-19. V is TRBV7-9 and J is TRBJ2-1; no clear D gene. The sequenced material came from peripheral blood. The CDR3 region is CASSLDLSRLYNEQFF. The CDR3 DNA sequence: TGTGCCAGCAGCTTAGATCTGAGTAGACTCTACAATGAGCAGTTCTTC.